The TCR beta chain described here comes from a study of T cell responses to AZD1222 COVID-19 vaccine. Some clones are missing from TCRdb's copy, which holds only in-frame ones; the method was immunoSEQ multiplex PCR. The sample includes 60,000 to 70,000 clones, 65% to 90% seen only once; the top ten take approximately 19%. This clone was observed a handful of times. Its antigen is not known. Study conclusions and caveats: Reports indicate that nearly half of spike-specific TCRs are directed at unmutated variant regions. A mostly white British donor set with more females was recruited, and clonal diversity was possibly underestimated. Spike was spanned by vaccine-associated CD4 TCRs, with dominance at 160-218 and 743-854.

This CDR3 contains 13 residues. Germline V gives CDR1 SNHLY, CDR2 FYNNEI. V was pared by 2 bases and J by 8 bases, with 10 bases between. The chain couples TRBV2 to TRBJ1-5, with D possibly TRBD1 on 5 matching bases. Source: peripheral blood, taken on day 0 of AZD1222 vaccination. This sequence originates from an adult in good health. CDR3 nucleotide sequence: TGTGCCAGCAGTGAAAGGGGTCTGGAGCCCCAGCATTTT. Its protein product is CASSERGLEPQHF.